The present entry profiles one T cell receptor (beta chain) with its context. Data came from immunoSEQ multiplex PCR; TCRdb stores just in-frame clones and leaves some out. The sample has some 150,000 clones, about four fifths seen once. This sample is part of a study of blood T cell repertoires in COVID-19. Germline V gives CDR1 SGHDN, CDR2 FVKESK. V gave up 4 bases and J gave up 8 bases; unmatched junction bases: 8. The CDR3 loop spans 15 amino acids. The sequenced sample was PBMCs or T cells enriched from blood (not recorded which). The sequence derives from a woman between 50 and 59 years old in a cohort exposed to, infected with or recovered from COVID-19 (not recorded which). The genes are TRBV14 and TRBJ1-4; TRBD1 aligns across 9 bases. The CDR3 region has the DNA TGTGCCAGCAGCCCTCCGGGACAGGGAGGCGAAAAACTGTTTTTT. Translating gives CASSPPGQGGEKLFF.